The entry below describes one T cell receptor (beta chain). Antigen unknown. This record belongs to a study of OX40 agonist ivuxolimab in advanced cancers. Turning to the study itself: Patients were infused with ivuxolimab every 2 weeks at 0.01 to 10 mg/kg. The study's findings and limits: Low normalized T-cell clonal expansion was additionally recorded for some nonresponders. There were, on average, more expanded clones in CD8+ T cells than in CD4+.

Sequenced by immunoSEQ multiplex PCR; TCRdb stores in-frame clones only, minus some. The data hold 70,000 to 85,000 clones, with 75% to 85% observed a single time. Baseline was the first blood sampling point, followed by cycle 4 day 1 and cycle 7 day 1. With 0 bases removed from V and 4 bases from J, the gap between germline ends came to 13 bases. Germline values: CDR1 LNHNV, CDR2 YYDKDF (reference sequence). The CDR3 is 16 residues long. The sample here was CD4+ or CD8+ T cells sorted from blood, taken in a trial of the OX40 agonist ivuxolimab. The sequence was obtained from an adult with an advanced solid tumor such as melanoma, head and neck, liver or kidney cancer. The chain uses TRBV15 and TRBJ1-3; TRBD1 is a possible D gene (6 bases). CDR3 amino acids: CATSRDMGARGNTIYF. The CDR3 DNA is TGTGCCACCAGCAGAGATATGGGGGCGCGGGGAAACACCATATATTTT.